A selection of T cell receptor beta chains follows, all from one sample in a study of identical twins. TCRdb itself ran the 5' RACE reads through MiXCR, one entry per CDR3 protein. The data show 1.5 million or so distinct CDR3 sequences, 25% to 35% seen once. Source material: cord blood. The origin of the receptors is a newborn girl in good health. Both conserved end residues are part of each CDR3. D genes are given only for firm matches. For some rows the clone size is stated as once, few or many, or as a class when expanded; others skip it.

many	TRBV4-2	TRBJ1-4	.	CASSQGLQYEKLFF	TGTGCCAGCAGCCAGGGGTTGCAGTATGAAAAACTGTTTTTT
.	TRBV24-1	TRBJ2-1	TRBD2	CATSDFVAGNEQFF	TGTGCCACCAGTGATTTCGTAGCGGGTAATGAGCAGTTCTTC
.	TRBV4-1	TRBJ2-3	TRBD2	CASSQRSGDTDTQYF	TGCGCCAGCAGCCAAAGGAGCGGGGACACAGATACGCAGTATTTT
.	TRBV16	TRBJ1-5	.	CASSQSLGIFSNQPQHF	TGTGCCAGCAGCCAATCCTTAGGAATCTTTAGCAATCAGCCCCAGCATTTT
.	TRBV7-2	TRBJ2-5	TRBD2	CASSGLRGEETQYF	TGTGCCAGCAGCGGACTGCGGGGGGAAGAGACCCAGTACTTC
few	TRBV19	TRBJ1-5	.	CASSPQGSQPQHF	TGTGCCAGTAGCCCCCAGGGGAGTCAGCCCCAGCATTTT
few	TRBV27	TRBJ2-7	.	CASSNAYRSEQYF	TGTGCCAGCAGTAATGCGTATCGGAGCGAGCAGTACTTC
.	TRBV5-1	TRBJ2-1	.	CASSLLGPNEQFF	TGCGCCAGCAGCTTGCTAGGGCCCAATGAGCAGTTCTTC
.	TRBV24-1	TRBJ2-1	TRBD2	CATSGSGTNKQFF	TGTGCCACCAGTGGCTCCGGGACTAACAAGCAGTTCTTC
few	TRBV20-1	TRBJ2-3	TRBD2	CSARASGGYTQYF	TGCAGTGCTAGAGCATCGGGGGGGTATACGCAGTATTTT
few	TRBV6-6	TRBJ2-7	.	CASSYLSGLYNEQYF	TGTGCCAGCAGTTACCTCAGTGGCCTATACAATGAGCAGTACTTC
.	TRBV5-6	TRBJ1-2	.	CASSSQSLSGYTF	TGTGCCAGCAGCTCCCAATCCTTGTCTGGCTACACCTTC
.	TRBV6-4	TRBJ1-1	TRBD1	CASSDDRGTEAFF	TGTGCCAGCAGTGACGACAGGGGCACTGAAGCTTTCTTT
.	TRBV4-2	TRBJ2-7	TRBD2	CASSQGAASGSIYEQYF	TGTGCCAGCAGCCAAGGTGCGGCTAGCGGGAGTATCTACGAGCAGTACTTC
many	TRBV6-5	TRBJ1-5	.	CASRRGVYSNQPQHF	TGTGCCAGCAGGCGAGGGGTCTATAGCAATCAGCCCCAGCATTTT
.	TRBV7-8	TRBJ1-6	.	CASSPGTGNNSPLHF	TGTGCCAGCAGCCCAGGGACCGGAAATAATTCACCCCTCCACTTT
few	TRBV7-9	TRBJ2-3	.	CASSLARRDGTDTQYF	TGTGCCAGCAGCTTAGCTCGTCGGGACGGGACAGATACGCAGTATTTT
.	TRBV9	TRBJ2-1	TRBD2	CASSVPRSGGAAFNEQFF	TGTGCCAGCAGCGTGCCGCGGAGCGGGGGGGCAGCGTTCAATGAGCAGTTCTTC
.	TRBV25-1	TRBJ2-7	.	CASSESNGSLSSYEQYF	TGTGCCAGCAGTGAATCTAACGGCAGCCTGAGCTCCTACGAGCAGTACTTC
many	TRBV15	TRBJ2-4	.	CATSRDPTQAKNIQYF	TGTGCCACCAGCAGAGATCCGACACAAGCCAAAAACATTCAGTACTTC
few	TRBV20-1	TRBJ1-1	.	CSARLPGMNTEAFF	TGCAGTGCTAGATTACCCGGCATGAACACTGAAGCTTTCTTT
few	TRBV28	TRBJ1-2	TRBD1	CASSSPTGLPGGYTF	TGTGCCAGCAGTTCCCCGACAGGGCTACCGGGGGGCTACACCTTC
many	TRBV7-2	TRBJ2-3	.	CASGQGFTDTQYF	TGTGCCAGCGGTCAGGGGTTCACAGATACGCAGTATTTT
.	TRBV28	TRBJ2-7	.	CASRRVHEQYF	TGTGCCAGCCGCCGGGTTCACGAGCAGTACTTC
few	TRBV7-9	TRBJ1-2	TRBD1	CASSLLPGRAGGSYGYTF	TGTGCCAGCAGCTTACTCCCCGGCCGGGCAGGGGGCAGCTATGGCTACACCTTC
.	TRBV30	TRBJ1-2	.	CAWGGIFHGYTF	TGTGCCTGGGGCGGCATCTTCCATGGCTACACCTTC